The rows below give T cell receptor beta chains drawn from one sample of a study of OX40 agonist ivuxolimab in advanced cancers. Sequenced by immunoSEQ multiplex PCR; TCRdb stores in-frame clones only, minus some. Among 28,000 or so clones, 80% to 85% were seen once, and the ten largest hold approximately 20%. The specimen comprised CD4+ or CD8+ T cells sorted from blood, sampled in a trial of the OX40 agonist ivuxolimab. These receptors were collected from an adult with an advanced solid tumor such as melanoma, head and neck, liver or kidney cancer. CDR3s include the opening cysteine and the closing phenylalanine or tryptophan. The D gene is left open where the match is weak. Size values are once, few and many counts, or a class for expanded clones, and some rows have none.

d_gene,abundance,j_gene,v_gene,CDR3aa,CDR3nt
-,-,TRBJ1-4,TRBV30,CAWSGGPGEKLFF,TGTGCCTGGAGCGGGGGGCCTGGGGAAAAACTGTTTTTT
TRBD2,-,TRBJ2-3,TRBV9,CASSVEVAGGVTDTQYF,TGTGCCAGCAGCGTAGAAGTAGCGGGAGGAGTCACAGATACGCAGTATTTT
TRBD1,-,TRBJ1-6,TRBV5-1,CASSVWSGGSNSPLHF,TGCGCCAGCAGCGTGTGGTCAGGGGGCTCGAATTCACCCCTCCACTTT
-,-,TRBJ2-7,TRBV5-5,CASSPPQLPSAGAYEQYF,TGTGCCAGCAGTCCCCCCCAGCTCCCTAGCGCCGGGGCCTACGAGCAGTACTTC
-,few,TRBJ2-7,TRBV5-5,CASSPYQGYEQYF,TGTGCCAGCAGCCCATATCAGGGGTACGAGCAGTACTTC
-,-,TRBJ1-1,TRBV19,CASSPRQVPGAFF,TGTGCCAGTAGTCCTCGACAGGTCCCCGGAGCTTTCTTT
TRBD2,once,TRBJ2-2,TRBV6-5,CASNPGLPLIGELFF,TGTGCCAGCAACCCGGGACTACCCCTGATAGGGGAGCTGTTTTTT
TRBD2,-,TRBJ2-2,TRBV7-6,CASSFRTSGRANTGELFF,TGTGCCAGCAGCTTTCGGACTAGCGGGAGGGCGAACACCGGGGAGCTGTTTTTT
-,-,TRBJ2-3,TRBV10-3,CAISESLGSDTQYF,TGTGCCATCAGTGAGTCCCTAGGGTCAGATACGCAGTATTTT
-,once,TRBJ2-7,TRBV7-8,CAGSVGRAYEQYF,TGTGCCGGCTCGGTGGGACGGGCCTACGAGCAGTACTTC
-,few,TRBJ1-6,TRBV11-2,CASSLGWENSPLHF,TGTGCCAGCAGCTTAGGCTGGGAGAATTCACCCCTCCACTTT
TRBD1,-,TRBJ1-2,TRBV5-5,CASSSGTGGKANYGYTF,TGTGCCAGCAGTTCTGGGACAGGGGGTAAAGCTAACTATGGCTACACCTTC
-,-,TRBJ2-3,TRBV15,CATSRDRSSTDTQYF,TGTGCCACCAGCAGGGACAGATCTAGCACAGATACGCAGTATTTT
-,-,TRBJ2-7,TRBV11-2,CASSVEGISYEQYF,TGTGCCAGCAGCGTAGAAGGGATCTCCTACGAGCAGTACTTC
-,-,TRBJ2-2,TRBV27,CASSSLTGGTGELFF,TGTGCCAGCAGTTCCCTGACAGGTGGTACCGGGGAGCTGTTTTTT
-,-,TRBJ1-5,TRBV7-2,CASSILGGPTSPQHF,TGTGCCAGCAGTATCCTCGGCGGTCCCACGTCGCCCCAGCATTTT
-,-,TRBJ2-7,TRBV27,CASSLGLNYEQYF,TGTGCCAGCAGTTTGGGACTGAATTACGAGCAGTACTTC
TRBD2,-,TRBJ2-2,TRBV19,CASSQRRLAVNTGELFF,TGTGCCAGTAGTCAACGCCGACTAGCGGTGAACACCGGGGAGCTGTTTTTT
-,-,TRBJ1-2,TRBV27,CASSLRPRYGYTF,TGTGCCAGCAGTTTAAGGCCCCGGTATGGCTACACCTTC
TRBD1,-,TRBJ2-7,TRBV9,CASSFRDRDYEQYF,TGTGCCAGCAGCTTCCGGGACAGGGACTACGAGCAGTACTTC
-,-,TRBJ2-7,TRBV6-5,CASSLGYEQYF,TGTGCCAGCAGTTTAGGCTACGAGCAGTACTTC
-,-,TRBJ2-7,TRBV12-2,CASRLEGVVYEQYF,TGTGCAAGTCGCTTAGAAGGGGTAGTCTACGAGCAGTACTTC
TRBD2,-,TRBJ2-1,TRBV6-7,CASSYSGLAGYNEQFF,TGTGCCAGCAGTTACTCAGGTCTAGCGGGGTACAATGAGCAGTTCTTC
-,-,TRBJ1-2,TRBV14,CASSHDTGSFYGYTF,TGTGCCAGCAGCCATGATACAGGATCCTTCTATGGCTACACCTTC
-,-,TRBJ2-7,TRBV4-1,CASSQDNRQTYEQYF,TGCGCCAGCAGCCAAGATAACCGACAGACCTACGAGCAGTACTTC